This T cell receptor (beta chain) was profiled in a study of CD8 T cells in ankylosing spondylitis. Overall study results and limits: Several highly homologous variants made up a TCR beta motif, and this motif appeared characteristic of ankylosing spondylitis blood.

MiXCR was run by TCRdb on the 5' RACE reads, yielding one entry per CDR3 protein. The sample yields a few hundred thousand distinct CDR3 sequences, around 20% seen once. This clonotype has a handful of counts. Its antigen is not identified. The CDR3 covers 19 residues. The clonotype was recovered from a male donor with ankylosing spondylitis. The sample taken for sequencing was blood, either unsorted or a sorted T cell fraction (not recorded which). This chain joins TRBV21-1 and TRBJ2-1; TRBD1, the table's D call, was not compared with the DNA. TRBV21-1 is shown as a pseudogene. This chain's CDR3 is CASSKVWARGQPYYNEQFF. CDR3 coding DNA: TGTGCCAGCAGCAAAGTATGGGCCAGGGGGCAGCCCTACTACAATGAGCAGTTCTTC.